The clone carrying this T cell receptor beta chain occurred a few times. A J-beta primer mix and a sample-barcoded 5' primer were used in a second PCR of about 7 to 12 cycles. TCRdb fed the 5' RACE reads into MiXCR, producing one record per CDR3 protein. The sample shows fewer than 2,000,000 distinct CDR3 sequences, approximately 39% of them seen only once. This CDR3 contains 13 residues. V lost 6 bases to trimming and J lost 11 bases, with 22 bases between them. CDR1 and CDR2 (germline): DFQATT, SNEGSKA (reference sequence). The data derive from a study of blood T cells in healthy people across ages.

V gene TRBV20-1 combines with J gene TRBJ2-5; D possibly matches TRBD1 or TRBD2 (6 bases each). Specimen: blood. The sequence was obtained from a human donor in good health. The CDR3 DNA follows: TGCAGTGCCCCCATGGGGGGCAGGGCGGAGCAGTACTTC. Its translation: CSAPMGGRAEQYF.